This TCR beta chain was retrieved from a study of T cell responses to AZD1222 COVID-19 vaccine. Turning to the study itself: Pooling covered second doses at about 4 or about 12 weeks.

Method: immunoSEQ multiplex PCR; TCRdb's copy keeps in-frame clones and lacks some. Of 150,000 to 200,000 clones listed, 80% to 95% are singletons. Study-wide results and limits: It should be noted that donors were predominantly white British and more often female, and clonal diversity was possibly underestimated. Once two AZD1222 doses were given, Spike-specific TCR breadth and depth went up. Baseline seropositives among AZD1222 recipients totaled only 5 to 7.

Comments on this clone: Its specificity is not known.

The CDR3 covers 15 residues. J lost 0 bases, V lost 2 bases, and 2 bases had no gene match. Per the germline V gene, CDR1 is LGHNA and CDR2 is YSLEER. This sequence originates from an adult in good health. The chain carries TRBV4-3 and TRBJ1-1; 8 bases line up with TRBD1. The sample consisted of peripheral blood, taken on day 0 of AZD1222 vaccination. CDR3 protein: CASSQNRGVNTEAFF. The CDR3, as DNA: TGCGCCAGCAGCCAAAACAGGGGGGTGAACACTGAAGCTTTCTTT.